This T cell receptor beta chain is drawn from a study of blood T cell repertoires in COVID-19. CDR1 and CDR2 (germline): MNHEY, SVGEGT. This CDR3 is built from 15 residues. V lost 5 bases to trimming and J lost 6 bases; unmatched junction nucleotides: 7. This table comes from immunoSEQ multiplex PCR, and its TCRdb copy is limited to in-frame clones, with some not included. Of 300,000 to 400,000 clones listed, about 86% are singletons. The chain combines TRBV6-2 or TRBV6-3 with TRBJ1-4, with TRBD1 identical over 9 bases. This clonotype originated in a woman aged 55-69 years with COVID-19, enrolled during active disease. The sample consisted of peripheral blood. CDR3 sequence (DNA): TGTGCCAGCAGTCGACAAAGGACAGGGGATGAAAAACTGTTTTTT. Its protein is CASSRQRTGDEKLFF.